These T cell receptor beta chains were read from a single sample in a study of CD8 T cells in Susac syndrome. TCRdb itself ran the immunoSEQ multiplex PCR reads through MiXCR, one entry per CDR3 protein. Of some 150,000 distinct CDR3 sequences listed, 95% to 96% are singletons. What was sequenced was CD8+ T cells from PBMCs. These receptors were taken from a human donor with multiple sclerosis. Each CDR3 is given with its conserved first and last residue. The order of the fields is CDR3 length, V gene, J gene, clone size, D gene, CDR3 DNA, CDR3 protein. The D gene is left open where the match is weak. Clone size appears in some rows only: once, few, many, or a class for an expanded clone.

12	TRBV29-1	TRBJ2-7	NA	NA	TGCAGCGTCTTACAGGAGGCCTACGAGCAGTACTTC	CSVLQEAYEQYF
14	TRBV30	TRBJ2-1	NA	TRBD2	TGTGCCGGTGCGGGGGGGGACATATACAATGAGCAGTTCTTC	CAGAGGDIYNEQFF
16	TRBV29-1	TRBJ2-1	NA	NA	TGCAGCGCCCACGGCCGAGCAGGGACCCCCTACAATGAGCAGTTCTTC	CSAHGRAGTPYNEQFF
12	TRBV20-1	TRBJ2-7	NA	NA	TGCAGTGCTAGTTATACCGAGCGCGAGCAGTACTTC	CSASYTEREQYF
14	TRBV12-3/TRBV12-4	TRBJ1-4	NA	NA	TGTGCCAGCACCTCGGGCCTAGCGGGAGAAAAACTGTTTTTT	CASTSGLAGEKLFF
15	TRBV4-1	TRBJ1-5	NA	NA	TGCGCCAGCAGCCAAGATAAGGGGATCAATCAGCCCCAGCATTTT	CASSQDKGINQPQHF
15	TRBV6-6	TRBJ2-7	NA	NA	TGTGCCAGCAGTTATTCTGAGGGTACTGAGTACGAGCAGTACTTC	CASSYSEGTEYEQYF
14	TRBV29-1	TRBJ1-1	few	NA	TGCAGCGTTGAAGACAGAGGCTTAGACACTGAAGCTTTCTTT	CSVEDRGLDTEAFF
16	TRBV4-1	TRBJ1-2	NA	TRBD1	TGCGCCAGCAGCCCAGCCCCCGGGACAGGGCGCTATGGCTACACCTTC	CASSPAPGTGRYGYTF
16	TRBV3-1	TRBJ1-2	NA	TRBD1	TGTGCCAGCAGCCAAGATTGGACAGGGACTAACTATGGCTACACCTTC	CASSQDWTGTNYGYTF
11	TRBV7-9	TRBJ2-1	NA	NA	TGTGCCAGCAGATCGTTCAATGAGCAGTTCTTC	CASRSFNEQFF
11	TRBV18	TRBJ1-2	NA	NA	TGTGCCAGCTCACCAGAATATGGCTACACCTTC	CASSPEYGYTF
16	TRBV2	TRBJ2-1	NA	NA	TGTGCCAGCGGGGGGAGGGGGACCCTACCCTACAATGAGCAGTTCTTC	CASGGRGTLPYNEQFF
15	TRBV12-3/TRBV12-4	TRBJ2-7	NA	TRBD1	TGTGCCAGCAGTTTAGGGGACAGGGGACTCTACGAGCAGTACTTC	CASSLGDRGLYEQYF
13	TRBV12-3/TRBV12-4	TRBJ1-2	NA	NA	TGTGCCAGCAGTTTGCTGGTAAACTATGGCTACACCTTC	CASSLLVNYGYTF
14	TRBV2	TRBJ1-5	NA	NA	TGTGCCAGCAACCCAGGGGCGCGCAATCAGCCCCAGCATTTT	CASNPGARNQPQHF
10	TRBV12-3/TRBV12-4	TRBJ2-2	NA	NA	TGTGCCACCTGGCACGGGGAGCTGTTTTTT	CATWHGELFF
13	TRBV30	TRBJ2-2	NA	NA	TGTGCCTGGAGTGGACAGTCCGCCGGGGAGCTGTTTTTT	CAWSGQSAGELFF
10	TRBV20-1	TRBJ1-1	NA	NA	TGCAGTGCTAGGGGTATTGAAGCTTTCTTT	CSARGIEAFF
16	TRBV4-1	TRBJ2-7	NA	NA	TGCGCCAGCAGCCAAGATCCGGAGGGGCCAGAGTACGAGCAGTACTTC	CASSQDPEGPEYEQYF
18	TRBV20-1	TRBJ2-3	NA	TRBD2	TGCAGTGCTAGACGCAGCGGGACTAGCGGGGGGAGATCAGATACGCAGTATTTT	CSARRSGTSGGRSDTQYF
14	TRBV27	TRBJ2-7	NA	TRBD1	TGTGCCAGCAGTACCTCGGGACAGGGCTACGAGCAGTACTTC	CASSTSGQGYEQYF
16	TRBV7-6	TRBJ2-7	NA	TRBD2	TGTGCCAGCAGCCGAGCCGCCGGGGGGGTGTCCTACGAGCAGTACTTC	CASSRAAGGVSYEQYF
15	TRBV18	TRBJ2-1	NA	NA	TGTGCCAGCTCACCCTATTCAGGGTTGGAAAATGAGCAGTTCTTC	CASSPYSGLENEQFF